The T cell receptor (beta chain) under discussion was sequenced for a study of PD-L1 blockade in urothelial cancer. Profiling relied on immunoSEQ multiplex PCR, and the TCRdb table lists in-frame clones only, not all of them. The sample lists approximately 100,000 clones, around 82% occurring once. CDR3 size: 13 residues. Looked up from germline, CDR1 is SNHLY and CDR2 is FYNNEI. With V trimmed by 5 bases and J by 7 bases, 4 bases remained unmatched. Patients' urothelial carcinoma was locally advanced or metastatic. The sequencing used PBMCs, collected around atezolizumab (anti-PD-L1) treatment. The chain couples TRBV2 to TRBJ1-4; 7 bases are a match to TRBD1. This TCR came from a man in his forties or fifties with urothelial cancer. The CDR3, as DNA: TGTGCCAGCAGTAGACAGGGAAGTGAAAAACTGTTTTTT. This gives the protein CASSRQGSEKLFF.